This T cell receptor (beta chain) was identified in a study of beta chain features in type 1 diabetes. Study-level points and caveats: Moderate yet significant TCRB CDR3 shortening was seen in Type 1 diabetes patients in all four CD4+ subsets.

This clone occurred a few times. Its antigen is as yet unknown. The isolated RNA, all of it, was reverse transcribed, so expressed TCRB transcripts were what got sequenced. Sequenced by immunoSEQ multiplex PCR; TCRdb stores in-frame clones only, minus some. The table shows approximately 170,000 clones, with 6% to 9% occurring only once. V shed 0 bases and J 1 base; nucleotides not matched to a gene: 1. This CDR3 is 15 amino acids long. The V gene's germline CDR1 is SGHRS and CDR2 YFSETQ. The receptor was derived from a young man with type 1 diabetes. The sequenced material came from central memory CD4+ T cells from blood. V is TRBV5-1 and J is TRBJ2-7, with 10 positions matching TRBD2. CDR3 amino acids: CASSLALAGSYEQYF. Written as DNA, the CDR3 is TGCGCCAGCAGCTTGGCACTAGCGGGGTCCTACGAGCAGTACTTC.